This T cell receptor (beta chain) stems from a study of T cells after yellow fever vaccination. Study-wide results and limits: The secondary response was weaker, and its peak arrived faster, on day 5 versus 15. Any FACS-sorted repertoire could hold abundant clonotypes that contaminate it from the bulk population.

This clonotype has a handful of counts. What it binds is unknown. In making TCR cDNA, 5'RACE template switching added a universal primer site and UMIs to it. TCRdb redid the calling of the 5' RACE reads with MiXCR, one entry per CDR3 protein. Here the sample spans around 310,000 distinct CDR3 sequences, approximately 4.3% being singletons. CDR1 is MNHEY and CDR2 is SMNVEV in the germline V gene (reference sequence). The CDR3 has 12 amino acids. Trimming cost V 8 bases and J 5 bases, with 11 bases left between them. The chain combines TRBV27 with TRBJ2-3; maybe TRBD1 (6 bases). The sequencing used PBMCs, collected 15 days after the yellow fever booster vaccination. This receptor was taken from a man between 18 and 35 years old who received the YFV17D yellow fever vaccine. For the CDR3, the DNA is TGTGCCAGCGGTCGACAGGTAGATACGCAGTATTTT. Translating it yields CASGRQVDTQYF.